This is a list of T cell receptor beta chains from one sample in a study of T-cell reconstitution after alpha-beta-depleted transplantation in children. Via MiXCR, TCRdb re-called the PCR reads, giving one row per CDR3 protein. The profile shows around 270,000 distinct CDR3 sequences, 10% of them singletons. Source: PBMCs, taken before TCRalphabeta/CD19-depleted stem cell transplant. These receptors all come from a boy younger than two with acute myeloid leukemia, due to receive a stem cell transplant. Each CDR3 is given with its conserved first and last residue. The D gene is left open where the match is weak. The listing skips clone size in some rows; elsewhere it reads once, few, many or a size class.

j_gene | abundance | len | v_gene | d_gene | CDR3nt | CDR3aa
TRBJ2-2 | once | 17 | TRBV4-2 | TRBD2 | TGTGCCAGCAGCTTAGGGCTAGCGGGCCCGAACACCGGGGAGCTGTTTTTT | CASSLGLAGPNTGELFF
TRBJ2-1 | NA | 19 | TRBV14 | TRBD2 | TGTGCCAGCAGCTCTGGGACTAGCGGGAGAGGGGTACCCTACAATGAGCCGTTCTTC | CASSSGTSGRGVPYNEPFF
TRBJ2-5 | NA | 15 | TRBV7-2 | TRBD2 | TGTGCCAGCAGCCTTAGCGGGAGGTTAGAGAGGACCCAGTACTTC | CASSLSGRLERTQYF
TRBJ1-2 | many | 13 | TRBV12-3/TRBV12-4 | NA | TGTGCCAGCAGTTTTGAAGGAGACTACGGCTACACCTTC | CASSFEGDYGYTF
TRBJ2-4 | few | 17 | TRBV7-8 | NA | TGTGCCAGCAGCAGGGGACGTGGGCTACTAGCCAAAAACATTCAGTACTTC | CASSRGRGLLAKNIQYF
TRBJ1-1 | NA | 16 | TRBV6-5 | NA | TGTGCCAGCAACTCCGGAGCGGGGGGGGCGAACACTGAAGCTTTCTTT | CASNSGAGGANTEAFF
TRBJ2-1 | many | 14 | TRBV6-5 | TRBD2 | TGTGCCAGCAGGATGACTAGCTCCGACAATGAGCAGTTCTTC | CASRMTSSDNEQFF
TRBJ2-5 | many | 15 | TRBV20-1 | TRBD1 | TGCAGTGCTAGATCCCGGACAGGTCAGAGAGAGACCCAGTACTTC | CSARSRTGQRETQYF
TRBJ2-1 | many | 15 | TRBV7-9 | TRBD2 | TGTGCCAGCATAAGGACTAGCGGAGCCTACAATGAGCAGTTCTTC | CASIRTSGAYNEQFF
TRBJ2-7 | many | 16 | TRBV6-1 | TRBD1 | TGTGCCAGCAGCCCTACCCTGGACAGGAGTACCTACGAGCAGTACTTC | CASSPTLDRSTYEQYF
TRBJ1-2 | many | 15 | TRBV9 | TRBD1 | TGTGCCAGCAGCGTAGCTTCCGGGACAGTCTATGGCTACACCTTC | CASSVASGTVYGYTF
TRBJ1-1 | NA | 12 | TRBV7-9 | NA | TGTGCCAGCAGCTTGACGAGGGCTGAAGCTTTCTTT | CASSLTRAEAFF
TRBJ2-7 | many | 16 | TRBV7-2 | TRBD1 | TGTGCCAGCAGCTTAGCCCGGGGTGGGACAGGGTCCGAGCAGTACTTC | CASSLARGGTGSEQYF
TRBJ2-5 | NA | 14 | TRBV29-1 | NA | TGCAGCGTTGCACGGGATCTCGTTAGGGAGACCCAGTACTTC | CSVARDLVRETQYF
TRBJ2-3 | many | 13 | TRBV11-2 | NA | TGTGCCAGCAGCTGGACTAGCACAGATACGCAGTATTTT | CASSWTSTDTQYF
TRBJ2-7 | many | 17 | TRBV4-2 | TRBD2 | TGTGCCAGCAGCCAAGAAAGCGGGGGGGCATCTAACTACGAGCAGTACTTC | CASSQESGGASNYEQYF
TRBJ2-7 | NA | 15 | TRBV20-1 | TRBD1 | TGCAGTGCTATCCATCCGGGACAGGGCTCCTACGAGCAGTACTTC | CSAIHPGQGSYEQYF
TRBJ1-2 | many | 15 | TRBV13 | TRBD1 | TGTGCCAGCAGCTTAAACAGGGGCCAGACTTATGGCTACACCTTC | CASSLNRGQTYGYTF
TRBJ2-7 | many | 15 | TRBV15 | NA | TGTGCCACCAACCCGGGACCTAGAGGGGGGAACGAGCAGTACTTC | CATNPGPRGGNEQYF
TRBJ2-5 | many | 14 | TRBV7-8 | TRBD1 | TGTGCCAGCAGCGTCGGACAGGGAGAAGAGACCCAGTACTTC | CASSVGQGEETQYF
TRBJ2-4 | many | 14 | TRBV12-3/TRBV12-4 | TRBD1 | TGTGCCAGCAGTTTCCGGGACAGAGGAAACATTCAGTACTTC | CASSFRDRGNIQYF
TRBJ2-1 | many | 15 | TRBV20-1 | NA | TGCAGTGCTAGAGATCTCACGACAGGCTACAATGAGCAGTTCTTC | CSARDLTTGYNEQFF
TRBJ2-7 | many | 16 | TRBV5-1 | NA | TGCGCCAGCAGCTTGGTAGGGGACCTCGGCTCCTACGAGCAGTACTTC | CASSLVGDLGSYEQYF
TRBJ2-7 | NA | 15 | TRBV18 | NA | TGTGCCAGCTCACCGTCTGCGGGCACACGAGGGCCGCAGTACTTC | CASSPSAGTRGPQYF
TRBJ2-3 | many | 15 | TRBV10-3 | TRBD1 | TGTGCCATCAGTGGGGACAGTTCTAGCACAGATACGCAGTATTTT | CAISGDSSSTDTQYF
TRBJ1-2 | few | 15 | TRBV19 | NA | TGTGCCAGTACCCTATCCCCGACAGTTCGAGATGGCTACACCTTC | CASTLSPTVRDGYTF
TRBJ2-1 | many | 16 | TRBV7-9 | TRBD2 | TGTGCCAGCAGCCACCAGGGACTAGCGGGGGTAGGTGAGCAGTTCTTC | CASSHQGLAGVGEQFF
TRBJ2-2 | many | 20 | TRBV28 | TRBD2 | TGTGCCAGCAGTTTGGGACTAGCGGGAGTCTGGATAGACCTCACCGGGGAGCTGTTTTTT | CASSLGLAGVWIDLTGELFF
TRBJ2-3 | few | 16 | TRBV27 | TRBD2 | TGTGCCAGCAGTTCGTCTAGCGGGAGATGGACAGATACGCAGTATTTT | CASSSSSGRWTDTQYF
TRBJ2-5 | many | 14 | TRBV5-1 | TRBD1 | TGCGCCAGCTTTGGGACAGGGGGCAAAGAGACCCAGTACTTC | CASFGTGGKETQYF
TRBJ1-5 | few | 14 | TRBV18 | TRBD1 | TGTGCCAGCTCGGGGACAGCTAATAATCAGCCCCAGCATTTT | CASSGTANNQPQHF
TRBJ2-7 | few | 15 | TRBV18 | NA | TGTGCCAGCTCACGTGGACAGTCCACCACCTACGAGCAGTACTTC | CASSRGQSTTYEQYF
TRBJ2-7 | NA | 14 | TRBV28 | TRBD2 | TGTGCCAGCAGTTTCGAGCGGGAGCTGTACGAGCAGTACTTC | CASSFERELYEQYF
TRBJ1-1 | many | 15 | TRBV18 | NA | TGTGCCAGCTCACCCATTCGGGGAGAAAACACTGAAGCTTTCTTT | CASSPIRGENTEAFF
TRBJ2-1 | many | 16 | TRBV29-1 | TRBD2 | TGCAGCGTTCTTCCTTCGGGGGGAGGCAGCAACAATGAGCAGTTCTTC | CSVLPSGGGSNNEQFF
TRBJ1-4 | many | 14 | TRBV12-5 | TRBD1 | TGTGCTAGTGGTGCGGAGGGGGCTAGAGAAAAACTGTTTTTT | CASGAEGAREKLFF
TRBJ1-1 | few | 13 | TRBV20-1 | TRBD1 | TGCAGTGCTAGAGACAGGGGGCTCACTGAAGCTTTCTTT | CSARDRGLTEAFF
TRBJ2-7 | NA | 15 | TRBV28 | TRBD1 | TGTGCCAGCAGTTCCTGGGACAGGGGGTTCTACGAGCAGTACTTC | CASSSWDRGFYEQYF
TRBJ2-5 | few | 14 | TRBV7-3 | NA | TGTGCCAGCAGCCGAGTCGGGGGAAAAGAGACCCAGTACTTC | CASSRVGGKETQYF
TRBJ2-3 | few | 19 | TRBV15 | NA | TGTGCCACCAGCAGAGATTTGGGTGGCGGGTGGGTTCCCACAGATACGCAGTATTTT | CATSRDLGGGWVPTDTQYF
TRBJ1-4 | many | 12 | TRBV7-9 | NA | TGTGCCAGCAGCTTAAGGTCCGAAAAACTGTTTTTT | CASSLRSEKLFF
TRBJ1-1 | NA | 15 | TRBV5-4 | TRBD1 | TGTGCCAGCAGCTTGGACAGGGGGGGTTATAATGAAGCTTTCTTT | CASSLDRGGYNEAFF
TRBJ2-5 | many | 16 | TRBV11-3 | TRBD2 | TGTGCCAGCAGCTTGGGGACTAGCGGGGCCCAAGAGACCCAGTACTTC | CASSLGTSGAQETQYF
TRBJ2-5 | NA | 17 | TRBV6-5 | TRBD1 | TGTGCCAGCAGTTACTCGTGGGACAGGGGTGTCCAAGAGACCCAGTACTTC | CASSYSWDRGVQETQYF
TRBJ2-7 | once | 19 | TRBV3-1 | TRBD1 | TGTGCCTTCTGCTTGAACCGGGACAGGGGGCGCGGCAGGTCACCCGAGCAGTACTTC | CAFCLNRDRGRGRSPEQYF
TRBJ1-5 | many | 14 | TRBV6-5 | NA | TGTGCCAGCAGTTACTCGGACGGCCATCAGCCCCAGCATTTT | CASSYSDGHQPQHF
TRBJ2-3 | few | 12 | TRBV4-3 | NA | TGCGCCAGCAGCCAGCAGTCAGATACGCAGTATTTT | CASSQQSDTQYF
TRBJ2-3 | many | 11 | TRBV3-1 | NA | TGTGCCAGCAGCCAGGTAGATACGCAGTATTTT | CASSQVDTQYF
TRBJ2-3 | NA | 14 | TRBV7-4 | TRBD2 | TGTGCCACCTGCTTAACTAGCGGCACAGATACGCAGTATTTT | CATCLTSGTDTQYF
TRBJ1-2 | many | 15 | TRBV29-1 | NA | TGCAGCGTCAAACCCTTATACGGACCCTTATATGGCTACACCTTC | CSVKPLYGPLYGYTF